The 7 T cell receptor beta chains listed next were all sequenced from one sample in a study of OX40 agonist ivuxolimab in advanced cancers. TCRdb's table, derived via immunoSEQ multiplex PCR, lists solely in-frame clones and lacks some. The table shows 45,000 to 60,000 clones, with approximately 87% occurring only once. Specimen: CD4+ or CD8+ T cells sorted from blood, collected in a trial of the OX40 agonist ivuxolimab. The receptors shown here come from an adult with an advanced solid tumor such as melanoma, head and neck, liver or kidney cancer.

This sequence joins TRBV5-4 and TRBJ2-7; D unclear. Trimming removed 2 bases from V and 4 bases from J, with 4 bases in between. This CDR3 spans 11 amino acids. Germline V gene data show CDR1 as SGHNT and CDR2 as YYREEE (reference sequence). CDR3 sequence reads: CASSLGYEQYF. DNA for the CDR3: TGTGCCAGCAGCTTAGGATACGAGCAGTACTTC.

The V and J genes are TRBV7-6 and TRBJ2-5; a possible D gene is TRBD1 (5 bases). CDR1 is SGHVS, CDR2 FNYEAQ, per germline. The CDR3 contains 17 residues. V lost 4 bases and J lost 2, with 20 bases in between. The CDR3 DNA reads as TGTGCCAGCAGCTCCCTTCGAAAGGGGTGGGGACAAGAGACCCAGTACTTC. Protein sequence: CASSSLRKGWGQETQYF.

The chain links TRBV30 to TRBJ2-5; 12 positions agree with TRBD2. The junction had 7 bases not matched to a gene; V was cut back by 0 bases and J by 8 bases. Germline V CDR1 and CDR2: GTSNPN, SVGIG (reference sequence). The CDR3 has 15 residues. Written as DNA, the CDR3 is TGTGCCTGGAGTGTTTTGACTAGCGGGGGCGGAACCCAGTACTTC. Translation: CAWSVLTSGGGTQYF.

This clone is a singleton in its sample. Here the CDR3 DNA reads TGTGCCAGCAGCCAAGGGGGATACGAGCAGTACTTC. Amino acid sequence: CASSQGGYEQYF. This chain joins TRBV28 and TRBJ2-7; D may be TRBD1 (6 bases). Deletions cut 6 bases from V and 4 bases from J, with 10 bases between. Germline CDR1 MDHEN, CDR2 SYDVKM. This CDR3 is built from 12 residues.

The CDR3 here is CASSIAGGQETQYF. CDR3 nucleotides: TGCGCCAGCAGCATCGCGGGGGGCCAAGAGACCCAGTACTTC. The chain is built from TRBV5-1 and TRBJ2-5; 8 nucleotides match TRBD2. The junction had 3 bases not matched to a gene; V was cut back by 4 bases and J by 1 base. The CDR3 runs to 14 residues. The V gene's germline CDR1 is SGHRS and CDR2 YFSETQ.

By its share, this clone is medium-sized (0.01 to 0.1%). The chain couples TRBV6-7 to TRBJ1-2; D is unclear. TRBV6-7 is classed as an ORF, of uncertain function. Trimming took off 3 bases at V and 7 bases at J, with 15 bases between the two ends. The CDR3 runs to 14 residues. This CDR3 reads CASSYGIFLLGYTF. CDR3 coding DNA: TGTGCCAGCAGTTATGGGATTTTTCTGCTTGGCTACACCTTC.

The chain uses TRBV7-9 and TRBJ1-1; D is ambiguous. The V gene's germline CDR1 is SEHNR and CDR2 FQNEAQ (reference sequence). Trimming took off 5 bases at V and 8 bases at J, with 12 bases between the two ends. This CDR3 has 12 amino acids. CDR3 in DNA: TGTGCCAGCAGCCTTAATCAGGAGGAAGCTTTCTTT. Amino acids: CASSLNQEEAFF.